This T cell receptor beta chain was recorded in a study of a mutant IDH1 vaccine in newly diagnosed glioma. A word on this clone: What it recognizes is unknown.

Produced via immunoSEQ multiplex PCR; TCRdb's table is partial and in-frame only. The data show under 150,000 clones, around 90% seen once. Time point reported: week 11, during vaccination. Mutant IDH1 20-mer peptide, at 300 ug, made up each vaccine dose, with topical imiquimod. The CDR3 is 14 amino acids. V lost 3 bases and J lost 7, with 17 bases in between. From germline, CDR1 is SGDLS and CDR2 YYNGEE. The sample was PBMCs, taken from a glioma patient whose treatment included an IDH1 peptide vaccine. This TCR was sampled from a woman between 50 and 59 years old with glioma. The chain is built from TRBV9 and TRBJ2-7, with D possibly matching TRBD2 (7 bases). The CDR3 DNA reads TGTGCCAGCAGCGGACGGGACACCGGGGGGGAGCAGTACTTC. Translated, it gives CASSGRDTGGEQYF. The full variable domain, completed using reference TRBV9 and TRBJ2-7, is DSGVTQTPKHLITATGQRVTLRCSPRSGDLSVYWYQQSLDQGLQFLIQYYNGEERAKGNILERFSAQQFPDLHSELNLSSLELGDSALYFCASSGRDTGGEQYFGPGTRLTVT.